The rows below give T cell receptor beta chains drawn from one sample of a study of spatial heterogeneity in lung cancer. TCRdb reprocessed the 5' RACE reads via MiXCR and lists one record per CDR3 protein. This sample yields about 1,400 distinct CDR3 sequences, of which 10% to 15% are seen a single time; 15% to 20% belongs to the top ten. The material sequenced was lung tumor tissue, taken at surgery. The receptors stem from a female donor with early-stage non-small cell lung cancer. Each CDR3 is given with its conserved first and last residue. The order of the fields is V gene, J gene, CDR3 protein.

TRBV19	TRBJ1-4	CASSTGTATNEKLFF
TRBV28	TRBJ2-5	CASMGWGRKTQYF
TRBV6-1	TRBJ1-1	CASSVSQGGTEAFF
TRBV19	TRBJ1-5	CASKAENQPQHF
TRBV19	TRBJ2-7	CASSRRKTGNAYEQYF
TRBV28	TRBJ2-1	CASSLGLAGGGWSYNEQFF
TRBV6-4	TRBJ1-1	CARRTQKTEAFF
TRBV11-2	TRBJ2-3	CASSLGTSDTQYF
TRBV28	TRBJ1-1	CASSLPSFSAEAFF
TRBV9	TRBJ2-5	CASSEGGAVQETQYF
TRBV10-3	TRBJ2-7	CAISSPTRGADEQYF
TRBV10-2	TRBJ2-4	CASRAGTAWVGDIQYF
TRBV4-2	TRBJ1-4	CASSQGGEDAEKLFF
TRBV20-1	TRBJ2-7	CSARDRQSNGYEQYF
TRBV4-3	TRBJ2-4	CASSQDWAVTKNIQYF
TRBV7-2	TRBJ1-5	CASSLDFGRGGPQHF
TRBV6-6	TRBJ1-1	CASKNRVGTEAFF
TRBV6-2/TRBV6-3	TRBJ2-1	CASTSVRQGAFNEQFF
TRBV4-3	TRBJ2-5	CASSQVRAADSAAETQYF
TRBV7-2	TRBJ2-5	CASSLAVGGETQYF
TRBV28	TRBJ2-7	CASKKRGLAQYF
TRBV6-1	TRBJ1-1	CASSAGWGGMNTEAFF
TRBV4-1	TRBJ2-3	CASSQPRPDTQYF
TRBV19	TRBJ2-7	CASRPFSSYYEQYF
TRBV6-5	TRBJ1-6	CASSRVADSPLHF
TRBV12-5	TRBJ2-7	CASRAEGQLYEQYF
TRBV20-1	TRBJ2-1	CSARNNEQFF
TRBV2	TRBJ2-1	CASTGSRWTYNEQFF
TRBV28	TRBJ1-5	CASSSGDFSSNQPQHF
TRBV29-1	TRBJ1-2	CSVGTGDLYGYTF
TRBV27	TRBJ1-5	CASSPAGNQPQHF
TRBV3-1	TRBJ2-7	CASSQFRRQGSYEQYF
TRBV7-9	TRBJ2-3	CASSSGTAIGQYF
TRBV20-1	TRBJ1-1	CSARDGQGVEAFF
TRBV6-5	TRBJ1-1	CASRTGGNTEAFF